Included here is one T cell receptor (beta chain) sequence, with context. This entry comes from a study of T cell changes during pregnancy in multiple sclerosis. Sequencing was performed with immunoSEQ multiplex PCR; in TCRdb, only in-frame clones are kept and a portion is missing. Of 45,000 or so clones listed, approximately 90% are singletons. The material sequenced was CD8+ T cells from peripheral blood mononuclear cells, taken after pregnancy. The origin of this receptor is a female donor in good health, enrolled as a control in a pregnancy study.

Here the CDR3 reads CASSSRDRFYEQYF. The CDR3 region has the DNA TGTGCCAGCAGTTCCCGGGACAGGTTTTACGAGCAGTACTTC. This chain links TRBV6-5 with TRBJ2-7, with 8 bases aligning to TRBD1. CDR1 is MNHEY, CDR2 SVGAGI, per germline. This CDR3 spans 14 amino acids. The trim removed 4 bases at V and 4 bases at J, leaving 6 bases unmatched.